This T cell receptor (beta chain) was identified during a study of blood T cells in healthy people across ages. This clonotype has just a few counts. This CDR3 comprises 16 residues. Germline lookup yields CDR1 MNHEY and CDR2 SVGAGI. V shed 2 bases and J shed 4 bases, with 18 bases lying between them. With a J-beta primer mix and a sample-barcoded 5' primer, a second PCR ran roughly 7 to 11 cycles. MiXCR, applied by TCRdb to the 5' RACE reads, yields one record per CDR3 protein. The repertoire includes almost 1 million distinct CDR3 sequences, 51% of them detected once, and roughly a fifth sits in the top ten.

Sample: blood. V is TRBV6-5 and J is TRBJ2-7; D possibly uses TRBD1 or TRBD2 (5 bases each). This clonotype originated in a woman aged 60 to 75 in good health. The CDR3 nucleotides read TGTGCCAGCAGTTACGGGGGAGACAGTCTAGGATACGAGCAGTACTTC. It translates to CASSYGGDSLGYEQYF.